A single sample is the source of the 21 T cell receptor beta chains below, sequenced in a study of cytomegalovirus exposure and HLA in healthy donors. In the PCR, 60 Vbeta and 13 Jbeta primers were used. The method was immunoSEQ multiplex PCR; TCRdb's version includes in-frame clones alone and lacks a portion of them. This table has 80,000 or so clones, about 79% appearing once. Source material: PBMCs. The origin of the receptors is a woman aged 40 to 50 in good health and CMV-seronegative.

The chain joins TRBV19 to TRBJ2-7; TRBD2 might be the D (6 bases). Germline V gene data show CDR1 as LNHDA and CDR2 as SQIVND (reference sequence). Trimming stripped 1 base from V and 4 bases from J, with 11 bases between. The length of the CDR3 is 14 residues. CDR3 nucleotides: TGTGCCAGTAGTATAGCCGACGGGGGTTACGAGCAGTACTTC. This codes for CASSIADGGYEQYF.

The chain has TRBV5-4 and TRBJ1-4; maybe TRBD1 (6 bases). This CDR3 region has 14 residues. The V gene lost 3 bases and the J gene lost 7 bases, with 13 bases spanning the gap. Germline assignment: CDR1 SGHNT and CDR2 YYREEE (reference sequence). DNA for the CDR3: TGTGCCAGCAGCTCAACAGGGTTTCGTGAAAAACTGTTTTTT. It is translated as CASSSTGFREKLFF.

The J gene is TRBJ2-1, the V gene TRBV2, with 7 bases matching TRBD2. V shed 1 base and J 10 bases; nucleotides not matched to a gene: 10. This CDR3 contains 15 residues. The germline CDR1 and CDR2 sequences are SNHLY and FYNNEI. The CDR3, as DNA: TGTGCCAGCAGTGAAGAGGCTAGCGGTAGAGTGGAGCAGTTCTTC. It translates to CASSEEASGRVEQFF.

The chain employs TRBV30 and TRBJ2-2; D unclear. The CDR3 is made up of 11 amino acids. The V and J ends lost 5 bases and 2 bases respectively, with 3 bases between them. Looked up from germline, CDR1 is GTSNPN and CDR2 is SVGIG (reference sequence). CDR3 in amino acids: CAWSNTGELFF. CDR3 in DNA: TGTGCCTGGTCTAACACCGGGGAGCTGTTTTTT. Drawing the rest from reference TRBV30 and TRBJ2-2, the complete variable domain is SQTIHQWPATLVQPVGSPLSLECTVEGTSNPNLYWYRQAAGRGLQLLFYSVGIGQISSEVPQNLSASRPQDRQFILSSKKLLLSDSGFYLCAWSNTGELFFGEGSRLTVL.

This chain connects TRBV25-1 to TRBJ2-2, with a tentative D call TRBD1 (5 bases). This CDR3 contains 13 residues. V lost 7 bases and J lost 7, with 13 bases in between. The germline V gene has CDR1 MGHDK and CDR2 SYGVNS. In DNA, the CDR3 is TGTGCCAGCACGAGACAGCCGGACGGGGAGCTGTTTTTT. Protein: CASTRQPDGELFF.

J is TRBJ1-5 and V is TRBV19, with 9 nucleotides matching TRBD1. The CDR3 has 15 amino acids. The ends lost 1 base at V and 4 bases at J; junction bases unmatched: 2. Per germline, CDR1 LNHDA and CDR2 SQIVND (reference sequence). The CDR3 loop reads CASSIGTGVNQPQHF. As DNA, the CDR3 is TGTGCCAGTAGTATAGGGACAGGGGTGAATCAGCCCCAGCATTTT.

This CDR3 is CASSSQGLYYGYTF. The CDR3 nucleotides read TGTGCCAGCAGCAGTCAAGGACTTTACTATGGCTACACCTTC. The rearrangement joins TRBV7-9 to TRBJ1-2; D not resolved. Germline V CDR1 and CDR2: SEHNR, FQNEAQ (reference sequence). The CDR3 spans 14 residues. The V gene lost 5 bases and the J gene lost 3 bases, with 13 bases spanning the gap.

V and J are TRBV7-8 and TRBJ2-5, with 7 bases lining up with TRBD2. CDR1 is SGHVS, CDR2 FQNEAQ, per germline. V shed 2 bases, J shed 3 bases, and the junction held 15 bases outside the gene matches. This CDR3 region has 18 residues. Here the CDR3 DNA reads TGTGCCAGCAGCTTAAGAGGGAGGGGCATTACTAGCGAAGAGACCCAGTACTTC. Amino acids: CASSLRGRGITSEETQYF. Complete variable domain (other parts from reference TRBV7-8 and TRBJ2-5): GAGVSQSPRYKVAKRGQDVALRCDPISGHVSLFWYQQALGQGPEFLTYFQNEAQLDKSGLPSDRFFAERPEGSVSTLKIQRTQQEDSAVYLCASSLRGRGITSEETQYFGPGTRLLVL.

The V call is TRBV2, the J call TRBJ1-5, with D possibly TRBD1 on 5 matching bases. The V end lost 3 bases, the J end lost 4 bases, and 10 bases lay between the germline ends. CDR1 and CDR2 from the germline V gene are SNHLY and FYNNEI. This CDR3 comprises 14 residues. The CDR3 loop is CASSEVTGNQPQHF. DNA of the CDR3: TGTGCCAGCAGTGAGGTTACAGGTAATCAGCCCCAGCATTTT.

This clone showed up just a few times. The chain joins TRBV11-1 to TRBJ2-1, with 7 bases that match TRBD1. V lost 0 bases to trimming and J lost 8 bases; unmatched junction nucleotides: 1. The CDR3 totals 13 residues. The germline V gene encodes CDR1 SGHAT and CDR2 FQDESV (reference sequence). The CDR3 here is CASSLAQGDEQFF. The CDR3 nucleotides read TGTGCCAGCAGCTTAGCGCAGGGGGATGAGCAGTTCTTC.

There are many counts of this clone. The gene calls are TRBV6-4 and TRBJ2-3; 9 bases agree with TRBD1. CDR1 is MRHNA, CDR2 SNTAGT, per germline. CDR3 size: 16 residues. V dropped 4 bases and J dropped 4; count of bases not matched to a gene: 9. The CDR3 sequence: CASSGISGTGPDTQYF. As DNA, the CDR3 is TGTGCCAGCAGTGGGATTTCCGGGACAGGGCCAGATACGCAGTATTTT.

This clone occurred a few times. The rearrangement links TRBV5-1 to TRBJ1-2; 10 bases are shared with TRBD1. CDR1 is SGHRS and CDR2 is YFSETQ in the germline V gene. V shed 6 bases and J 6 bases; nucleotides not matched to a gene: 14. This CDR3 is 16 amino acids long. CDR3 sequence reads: CASTPTDRGRSNGYTF. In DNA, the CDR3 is TGCGCCAGCACACCAACCGACAGGGGGCGATCGAATGGCTACACCTTC. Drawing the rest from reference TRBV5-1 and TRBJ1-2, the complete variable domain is KAGVTQTPRYLIKTRGQQVTLSCSPISGHRSVSWYQQTPGQGLQFLFEYFSETQRNKGNFPGRFSGRQFSNSRSEMNVSTLELGDSALYLCASTPTDRGRSNGYTFGSGTRLTVV.

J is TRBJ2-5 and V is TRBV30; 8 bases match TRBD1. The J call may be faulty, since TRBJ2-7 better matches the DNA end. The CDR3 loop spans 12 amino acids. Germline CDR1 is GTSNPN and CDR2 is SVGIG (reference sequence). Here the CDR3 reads CAWDGTGYEQYF. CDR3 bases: TGTGCCTGGGACGGGACAGGCTACGAGCAGTACTTC.

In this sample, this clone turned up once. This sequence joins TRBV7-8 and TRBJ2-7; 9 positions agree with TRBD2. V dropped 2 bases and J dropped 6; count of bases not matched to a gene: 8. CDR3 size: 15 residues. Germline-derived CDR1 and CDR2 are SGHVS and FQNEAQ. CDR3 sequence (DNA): TGTGCCAGCAGCTTAATTGGCGGGAGGGCCGGCGAGCAGTACTTC. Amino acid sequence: CASSLIGGRAGEQYF.

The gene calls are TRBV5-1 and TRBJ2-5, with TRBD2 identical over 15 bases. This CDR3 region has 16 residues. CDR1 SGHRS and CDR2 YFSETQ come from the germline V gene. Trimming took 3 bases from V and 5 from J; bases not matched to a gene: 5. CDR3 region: CASSSGLAGGWETQYF. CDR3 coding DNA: TGCGCCAGCAGCTCCGGACTAGCGGGGGGGTGGGAGACCCAGTACTTC.

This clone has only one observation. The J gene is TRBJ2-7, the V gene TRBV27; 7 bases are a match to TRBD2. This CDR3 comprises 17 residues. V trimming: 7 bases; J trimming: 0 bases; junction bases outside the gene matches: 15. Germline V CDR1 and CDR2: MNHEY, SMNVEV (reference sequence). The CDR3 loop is CASNRVFGGLSSYEQYF. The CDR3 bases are TGTGCCAGCAATAGAGTATTTGGGGGACTAAGCTCCTACGAGCAGTACTTC.

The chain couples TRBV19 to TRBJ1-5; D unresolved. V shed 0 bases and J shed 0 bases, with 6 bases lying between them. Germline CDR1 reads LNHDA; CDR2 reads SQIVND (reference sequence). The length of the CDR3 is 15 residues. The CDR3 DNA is TGTGCCAGTAGTATAGATTCTTATAGCAATCAGCCCCAGCATTTT. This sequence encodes CASSIDSYSNQPQHF.

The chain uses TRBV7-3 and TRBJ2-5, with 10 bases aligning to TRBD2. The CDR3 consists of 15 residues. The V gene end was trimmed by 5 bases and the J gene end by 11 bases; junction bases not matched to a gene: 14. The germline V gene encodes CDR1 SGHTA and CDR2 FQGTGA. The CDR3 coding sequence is TGTGCCAGCAGCCCCACTAGCGGGACGAAGGGTGAGCAGTACTTC. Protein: CASSPTSGTKGEQYF.

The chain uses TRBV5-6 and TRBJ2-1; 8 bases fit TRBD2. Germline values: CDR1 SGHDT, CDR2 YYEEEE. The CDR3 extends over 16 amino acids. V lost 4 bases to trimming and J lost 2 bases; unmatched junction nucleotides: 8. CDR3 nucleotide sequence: TGTGCCAGCAGCCGGCCGGGTAGCGGGACCTACAATGAGCAGTTCTTC. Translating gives CASSRPGSGTYNEQFF. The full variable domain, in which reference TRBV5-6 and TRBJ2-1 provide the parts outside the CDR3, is DAGVTQSPTHLIKTRGQQVTLRCSPKSGHDTVSWYQQALGQGPQFIFQYYEEEERQRGNFPDRFSGHQFPNYSSELNVNALLLGDSALYLCASSRPGSGTYNEQFFGPGTRLTVL.

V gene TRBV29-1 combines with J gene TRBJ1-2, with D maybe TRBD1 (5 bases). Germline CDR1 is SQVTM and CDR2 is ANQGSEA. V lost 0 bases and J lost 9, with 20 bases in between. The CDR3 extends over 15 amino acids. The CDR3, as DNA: TGCAGCGTTGAAGATTACGGAGGGGTTTCAAATAGCTACACCTTC. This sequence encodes CSVEDYGGVSNSYTF.

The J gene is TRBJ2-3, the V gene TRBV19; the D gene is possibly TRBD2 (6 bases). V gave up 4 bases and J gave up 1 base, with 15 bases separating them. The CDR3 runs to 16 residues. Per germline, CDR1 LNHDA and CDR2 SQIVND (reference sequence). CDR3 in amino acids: CASSTQLASGTDTQYF. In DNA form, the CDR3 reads TGTGCCAGTAGTACCCAACTAGCAAGCGGCACAGATACGCAGTATTTT. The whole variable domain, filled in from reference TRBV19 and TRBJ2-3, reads DGGITQSPKYLFRKEGQNVTLSCEQNLNHDAMYWYRQDPGQGLRLIYYSQIVNDFQKGDIAEGYSVSREKKESFPLTVTSAQKNPTAFYLCASSTQLASGTDTQYFGPGTRLTVL.